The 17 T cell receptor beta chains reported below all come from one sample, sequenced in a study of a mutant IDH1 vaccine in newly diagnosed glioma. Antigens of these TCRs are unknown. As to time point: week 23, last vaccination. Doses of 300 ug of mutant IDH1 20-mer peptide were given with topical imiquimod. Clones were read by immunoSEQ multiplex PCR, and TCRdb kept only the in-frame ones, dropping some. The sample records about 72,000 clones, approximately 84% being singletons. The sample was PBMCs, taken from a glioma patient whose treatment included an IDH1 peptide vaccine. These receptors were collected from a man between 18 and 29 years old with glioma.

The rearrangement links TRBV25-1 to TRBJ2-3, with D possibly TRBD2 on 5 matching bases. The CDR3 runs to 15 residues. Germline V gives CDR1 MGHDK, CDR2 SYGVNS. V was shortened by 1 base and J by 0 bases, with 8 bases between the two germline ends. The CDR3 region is CASSEWRRSTDTQYF. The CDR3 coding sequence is TGTGCCAGCAGTGAATGGAGGAGAAGCACAGATACGCAGTATTTT.

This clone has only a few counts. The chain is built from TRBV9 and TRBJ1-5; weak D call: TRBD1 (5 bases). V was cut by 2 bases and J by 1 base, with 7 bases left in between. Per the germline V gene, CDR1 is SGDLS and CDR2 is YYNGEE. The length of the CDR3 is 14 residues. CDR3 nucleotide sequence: TGTGCCAGCAGCGTGGGGGACAGCAATCAGCCCCAGCATTTT. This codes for CASSVGDSNQPQHF.

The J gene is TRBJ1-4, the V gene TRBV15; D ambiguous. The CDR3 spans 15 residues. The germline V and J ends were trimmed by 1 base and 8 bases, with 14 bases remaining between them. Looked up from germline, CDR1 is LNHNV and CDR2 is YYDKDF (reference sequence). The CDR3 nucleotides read TGTGCCACCAGCAGAGGAGGTGGGCTCGAGGAAAAACTGTTTTTT. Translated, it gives CATSRGGGLEEKLFF.

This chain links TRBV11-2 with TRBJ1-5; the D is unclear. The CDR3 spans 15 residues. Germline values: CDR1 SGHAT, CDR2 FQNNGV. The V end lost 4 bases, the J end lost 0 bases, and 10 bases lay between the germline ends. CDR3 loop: CASSSGARSNQPQHF. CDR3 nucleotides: TGTGCCAGCAGCTCAGGAGCTCGTAGCAATCAGCCCCAGCATTTT. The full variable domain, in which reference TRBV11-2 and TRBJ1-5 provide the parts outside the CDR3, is EAGVAQSPRYKIIEKRQSVAFWCNPISGHATLYWYQQILGQGPKLLIQFQNNGVVDDSQLPKDRFSAERLKGVDSTLKIQPAKLEDSAVYLCASSSGARSNQPQHFGDGTRLSIL.

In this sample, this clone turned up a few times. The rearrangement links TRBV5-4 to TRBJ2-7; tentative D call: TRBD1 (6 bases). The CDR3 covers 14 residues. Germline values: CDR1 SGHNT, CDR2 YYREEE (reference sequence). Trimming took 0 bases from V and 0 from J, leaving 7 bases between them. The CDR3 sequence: CASSLGGHSYEQYF. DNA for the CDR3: TGTGCCAGCAGCTTGGGGGGGCACTCCTACGAGCAGTACTTC.

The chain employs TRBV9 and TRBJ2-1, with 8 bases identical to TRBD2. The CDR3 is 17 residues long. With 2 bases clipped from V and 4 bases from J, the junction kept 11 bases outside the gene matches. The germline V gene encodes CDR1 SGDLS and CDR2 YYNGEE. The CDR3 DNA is TGTGCCAGCAGCGTCGTAGCGGGGCCATCACAATACAATGAGCAGTTCTTC. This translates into CASSVVAGPSQYNEQFF.

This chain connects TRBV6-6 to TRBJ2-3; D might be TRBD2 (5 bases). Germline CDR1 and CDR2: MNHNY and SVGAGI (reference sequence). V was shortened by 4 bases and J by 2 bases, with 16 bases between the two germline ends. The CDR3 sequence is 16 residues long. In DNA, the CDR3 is TGTGCCAGCAGTTCGCCTGACTACTCAGTCACAGATACGCAGTATTTT. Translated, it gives CASSSPDYSVTDTQYF.

The CDR3 region has the DNA TGTGCCAGCAGCGGTGGCAGGGGGCAGTTCTTC. Translation: CASSGGRGQFF. The rearrangement links TRBV9 to TRBJ2-1, with D perhaps TRBD1 (6 bases). The CDR3 totals 11 residues. Germline CDR1 SGDLS, CDR2 YYNGEE. Trimming took 3 bases from V and 12 from J, leaving 10 bases between them. The variable domain in full, with the rest retrieved from reference TRBV9 and TRBJ2-1, is DSGVTQTPKHLITATGQRVTLRCSPRSGDLSVYWYQQSLDQGLQFLIQYYNGEERAKGNILERFSAQQFPDLHSELNLSSLELGDSALYFCASSGGRGQFFGPGTRLTVL.

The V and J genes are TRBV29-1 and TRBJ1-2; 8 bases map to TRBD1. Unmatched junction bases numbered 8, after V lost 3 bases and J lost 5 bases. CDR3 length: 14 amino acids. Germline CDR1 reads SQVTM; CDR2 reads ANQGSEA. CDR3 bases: TGCAGCGTTGAGCCTGGACAGGGCACTTATGGCTACACCTTC. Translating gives CSVEPGQGTYGYTF.

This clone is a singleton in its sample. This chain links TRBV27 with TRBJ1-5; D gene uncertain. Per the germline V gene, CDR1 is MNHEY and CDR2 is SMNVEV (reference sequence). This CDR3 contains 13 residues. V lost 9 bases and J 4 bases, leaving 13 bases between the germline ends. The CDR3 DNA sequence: TGTGCCAGGGAGGCGGGGTCGAATCAGCCCCAGCATTTT. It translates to CAREAGSNQPQHF.

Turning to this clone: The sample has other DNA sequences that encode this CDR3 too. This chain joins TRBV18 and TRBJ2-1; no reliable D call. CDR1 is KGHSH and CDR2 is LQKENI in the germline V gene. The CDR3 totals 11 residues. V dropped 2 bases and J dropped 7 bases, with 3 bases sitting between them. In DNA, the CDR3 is TGTGCCAGCTCACCAGGAAATGAGCAGTTCTTC. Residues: CASSPGNEQFF.

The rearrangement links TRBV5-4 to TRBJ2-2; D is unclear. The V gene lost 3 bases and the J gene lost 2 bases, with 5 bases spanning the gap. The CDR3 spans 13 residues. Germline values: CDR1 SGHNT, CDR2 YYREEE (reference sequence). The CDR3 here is CASSSLNTGELFF. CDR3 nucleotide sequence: TGTGCCAGCAGCTCCCTAAACACCGGGGAGCTGTTTTTT. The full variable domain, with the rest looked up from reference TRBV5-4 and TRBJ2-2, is ETGVTQSPTHLIKTRGQQVTLRCSSQSGHNTVSWYQQALGQGPQFIFQYYREEENGRGNFPPRFSGLQFPNYSSELNVNALELDDSALYLCASSSLNTGELFFGEGSRLTVL.

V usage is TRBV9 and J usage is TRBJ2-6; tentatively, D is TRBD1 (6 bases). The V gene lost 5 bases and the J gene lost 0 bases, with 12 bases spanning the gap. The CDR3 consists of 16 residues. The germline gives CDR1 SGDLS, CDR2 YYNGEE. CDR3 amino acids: CASRTGSYSGANVLTF. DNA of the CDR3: TGTGCCAGCAGGACAGGAAGTTACTCTGGGGCCAACGTCCTGACTTTC. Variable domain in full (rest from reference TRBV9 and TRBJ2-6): DSGVTQTPKHLITATGQRVTLRCSPRSGDLSVYWYQQSLDQGLQFLIQYYNGEERAKGNILERFSAQQFPDLHSELNLSSLELGDSALYFCASRTGSYSGANVLTFGAGSRLTVL.

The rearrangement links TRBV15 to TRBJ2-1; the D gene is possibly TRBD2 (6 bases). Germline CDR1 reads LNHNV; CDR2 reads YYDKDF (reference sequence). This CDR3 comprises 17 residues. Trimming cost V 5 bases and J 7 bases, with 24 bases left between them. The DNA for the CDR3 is TGTGCCACCAGCCGCCCCGCGGAGGGTTTCTCTTGGAATGAGCAGTTCTTC. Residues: CATSRPAEGFSWNEQFF.

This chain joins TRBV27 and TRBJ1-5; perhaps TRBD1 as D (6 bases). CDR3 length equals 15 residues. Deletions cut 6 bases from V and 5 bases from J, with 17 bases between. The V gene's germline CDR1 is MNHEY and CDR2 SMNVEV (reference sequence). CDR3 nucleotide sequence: TGTGCCAGCAGAACAAGGACTGGGGGCGATCAGCCCCAGCATTTT. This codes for CASRTRTGGDQPQHF.

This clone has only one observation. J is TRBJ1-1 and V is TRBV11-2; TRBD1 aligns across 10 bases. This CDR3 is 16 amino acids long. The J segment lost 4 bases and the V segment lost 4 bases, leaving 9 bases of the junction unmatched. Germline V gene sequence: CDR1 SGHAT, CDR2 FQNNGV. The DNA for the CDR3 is TGTGCCAGCAGCTCGTATGGGACAGGGGAGGGCACTGAAGCTTTCTTT. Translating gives CASSSYGTGEGTEAFF.

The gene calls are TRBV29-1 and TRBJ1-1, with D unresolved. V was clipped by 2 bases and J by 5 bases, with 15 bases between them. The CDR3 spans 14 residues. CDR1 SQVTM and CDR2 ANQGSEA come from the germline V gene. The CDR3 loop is CSVEFWPPGTEAFF. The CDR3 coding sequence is TGCAGCGTTGAATTCTGGCCCCCCGGGACTGAAGCTTTCTTT. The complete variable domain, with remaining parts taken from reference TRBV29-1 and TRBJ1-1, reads SAVISQKPSRDICQRGTSLTIQCQVDSQVTMMFWYRQQPGQSLTLIATANQGSEATYESGFVIDKFPISRPNLTFSTLTVSNMSPEDSSIYLCSVEFWPPGTEAFFGQGTRLTVV.